Here is one T cell receptor beta chain with its context. Antigen: not known. This sample was included in a study of post-analysis software for immune sequencing data. Trimming removed 6 bases at V and 4 bases at J, with 10 bases between. Germline-derived CDR1 and CDR2 are SNHLY and FYNNEI. There are 13 residues in the CDR3. General study results and limits: In patients, TRBV5-6, TRBV5-1 and TRBV20-1 belonged to four or five TRBV segments found more frequently than in controls. Versus controls, multiple sclerosis patients showed significantly lower diversity (normalized Chao1).

Unique molecular identifiers had been added to the TCR beta cDNA libraries. TCRdb re-analysed the PCR reads in MiXCR, keeping a single row per CDR3 protein. The data show 800,000 to 950,000 distinct CDR3 sequences, around 50% seen once. This sequence originates from a girl aged 10 to 17 with multiple sclerosis. This chain uses TRBV2 with TRBJ1-5; no clear D gene. The sample was blood. The CDR3 is CASSADWNQPQHF. For the CDR3, the DNA is TGTGCCAGCAGCGCGGACTGGAATCAGCCCCAGCATTTT.